This TCR beta chain was profiled in a study of blood T cell repertoires in COVID-19. Across the study: The study drew acute and convalescent COVID-19 samples from the United States, Italy and Spain. T cells, B-cell-depleted T cells, or PBMCs supplied cDNA or gDNA.

The CDR3 has 15 residues. V lost 6 bases to trimming and J lost 2 bases, with 18 bases between them. Germline V gene lookup returns CDR1 SGHNT and CDR2 YYREEE (reference sequence). In the original workflow: From reference gene primer amplification, estimates of nucleated cell counts were derived. Libraries were prepared by immunoSEQ multiplex PCR; TCRdb keeps only in-frame clonotypes and omits some of them. V and J calls and clone size are given by that table; D and trimming were obtained from the DNA. The sample carries about 200,000 clones, roughly 79% recorded once. Sequenced sample: peripheral blood. This chain joins TRBV5-4 and TRBJ2-7, with a possible D match to TRBD2 (6 bases). The source is a human donor with acute or convalescent COVID-19. The donor label of this sample is uncertain. The CDR3, as DNA: TGTGCCAGCAAAGGCGGCGGGAAGGACGCCTACGAGCAGTACTTC. Amino acids: CASKGGGKDAYEQYF.